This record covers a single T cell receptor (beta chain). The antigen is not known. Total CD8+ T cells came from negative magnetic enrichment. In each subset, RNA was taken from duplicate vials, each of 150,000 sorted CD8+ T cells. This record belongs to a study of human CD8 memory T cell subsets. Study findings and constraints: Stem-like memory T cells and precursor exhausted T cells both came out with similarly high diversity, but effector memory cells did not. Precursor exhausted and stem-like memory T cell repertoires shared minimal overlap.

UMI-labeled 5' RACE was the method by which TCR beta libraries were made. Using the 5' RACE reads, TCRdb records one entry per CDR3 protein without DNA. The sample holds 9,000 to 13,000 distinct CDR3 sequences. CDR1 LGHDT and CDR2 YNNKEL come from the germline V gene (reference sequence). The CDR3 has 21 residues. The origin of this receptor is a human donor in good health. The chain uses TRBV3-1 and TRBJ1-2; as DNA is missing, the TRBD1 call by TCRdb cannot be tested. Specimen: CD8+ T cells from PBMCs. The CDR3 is CASSQDLLATSFNVPGMGYTF.